One T cell receptor (beta chain) is described in this entry. Its target is not known. The CDR3 extends over 15 amino acids. Unmatched junction bases numbered 8, after V lost 3 bases and J lost 6 bases. Germline CDR1 reads SGHRS; CDR2 reads YFSETQ. The source of the sample is a study of cytomegalovirus exposure and HLA in healthy donors. Study details: Ancestry clustering placed around four fifths of roughly 410 genotyped donors in the Caucasian-associated cluster. Broader study findings: TCR beta V segments were, for the most part, productive about 87% or about 30% of the time in an earlier analysis. Later findings reportedly placed an Asian-associated ancestry cluster below the roughly 670-donor mean for N-insertions. DRB1 showed the most TCR associations and HLA-C the fewest in a later analysis, as rates varied by HLA locus.

The PCR used 60 Vbeta and 13 Jbeta primers. Sequenced by immunoSEQ multiplex PCR; TCRdb stores in-frame clones only, minus some. This table holds about 160,000 clones, approximately 79% found once. The sequencing sample was made of PBMCs. The genes are TRBV5-1 and TRBJ2-7; 11 bases are shared with TRBD1. This TCR derives from a man aged 40-49 years in good health and CMV-seronegative. The CDR3 bases are TGCGCCAGCAGCTCCTCGGGGACAGGGGGAAGCGAGCAGTACTTC. It is translated as CASSSSGTGGSEQYF.